This T cell receptor (beta chain) was captured by sequencing in a study of CD8+ T cells in alopecia areata. TCR sequencing used cDNA made by reverse transcription of extracted RNA. The data were produced by immunoSEQ multiplex PCR, yet TCRdb's version contains in-frame clones alone and is incomplete. The sample consists of around 50,000 clones, around 96% of them appearing once. Trimming cost V 5 bases and J 7 bases, with 11 bases left between them. This CDR3 has 13 amino acids. Germline V gives CDR1 SGHAT, CDR2 FQNNGV. Study results and caveats: Scalp samples also yield sequences of resident alphabeta T cells from normal skin. Across lesional scalp, and particularly alopecia totalis/universalis, clonality surpassed that of normal scalp.

Those with alopecia areata gave lesional scalp punch biopsies and peripheral blood. Sorting from PBMCs produced CD4+ and CD8+ T cells. Notes on this clone: Its antigen is unidentified.

The sample was CD8+ T cells sorted from blood, taken at week 0. J is TRBJ1-4 and V is TRBV11-2, with D uncertain. The TCR comes from a human donor with alopecia areata. The CDR3 DNA reads TGTGCCAGCAGCCGCTTCTTTAGTGAAAAACTGTTTTTT. Translated, it gives CASSRFFSEKLFF.